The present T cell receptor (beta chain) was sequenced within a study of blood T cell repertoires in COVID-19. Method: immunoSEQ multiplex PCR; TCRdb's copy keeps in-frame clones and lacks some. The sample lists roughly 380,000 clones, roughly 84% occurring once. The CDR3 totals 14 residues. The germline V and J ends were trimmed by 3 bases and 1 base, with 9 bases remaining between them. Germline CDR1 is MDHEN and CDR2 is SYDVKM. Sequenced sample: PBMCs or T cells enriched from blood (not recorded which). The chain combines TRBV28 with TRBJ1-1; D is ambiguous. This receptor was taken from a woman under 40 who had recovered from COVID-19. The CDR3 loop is CASSFGQRNTEAFF. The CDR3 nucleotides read TGTGCCAGCAGTTTTGGGCAGAGGAACACTGAAGCTTTCTTT.